This TCR beta chain was recovered during a study of blood T cell repertoires in COVID-19. Across the study: Material from acute and convalescent COVID-19 was sourced from the United States, Italy and Spain. The cDNA or gDNA used as material had been derived from T cells, B-cell-depleted T cells, or PBMCs.

The CDR3 is 12 amino acids. The ends were cut back, 2 bases at V and 9 bases at J, with 11 bases in the middle. Germline assignment: CDR1 MNHEY and CDR2 SVGEGT. Study processing details: Reference gene primer amplification gave nucleated cell count estimates. Measured with immunoSEQ multiplex PCR; TCRdb has only the in-frame clones, and not every one. Clone size and V and J calls were adopted from that table, with D and trimming inferred from the DNA. The sample carries 170,000 or so clones, 83% recorded once. The V and J genes are TRBV6-2 or TRBV6-3 and TRBJ2-7; maybe TRBD1 (5 bases). The source material was peripheral blood. The receptor comes from a human donor in a cohort sampled during active COVID-19. DNA for the CDR3: TGTGCCAGCAGTTACCAGGGTCCCGTGCAGTACTTC. Its translation: CASSYQGPVQYF.